The T cell receptor beta chain under discussion was sequenced for a study of blood T cell repertoires in COVID-19. Study as a whole: From the United States, Italy and Spain came samples of acute and convalescent COVID-19. From T cells, B-cell-depleted T cells, or PBMCs came the material, which was cDNA or gDNA.

Participants were aged about 18 to 89 years, lived in around 25 US areas, and enrolled virtually. Researchers sorted participants into cohorts using their self-reported clinical history. The CDR3 runs to 13 residues. Germline V gene data show CDR1 as MDHEN and CDR2 as SYDVKM. Trimming cost V 5 bases and J 1 base, with 9 bases left between them. Measured with immunoSEQ multiplex PCR; TCRdb has only the in-frame clones, and not every one. Among around 230,000 clones, more than 75% were seen once, and the ten largest hold 2.5% to 3.5%. This TCR was recovered from a woman in her thirties or forties with acute COVID-19. The chain links TRBV28 to TRBJ2-7; the D gene is possibly TRBD2 (6 bases). Input material: PBMCs or T cells enriched from blood (not recorded which). Here the CDR3 reads CASSMGLSYEQYF. CDR3 DNA: TGTGCCAGCAGTATGGGACTGTCCTACGAGCAGTACTTC.